This T cell receptor beta chain was identified during a study of vaccination and CD4 T cells after COVID-19. About this clonotype itself: Antigen specificity is unknown.

Treatment denoted: approximately 10-day PBMC culture with coronavirus spike peptide pools or control peptides (ViraFEST assay). Sequence data for DNA of cultured CD4+ T cells were generated by the Oncomine TCR Beta short-read assay. One entry per CDR3 protein results from TCRdb running MiXCR on the PCR reads. The sample has approximately 15,000 distinct CDR3 sequences; around two fifths are singletons. The sample here was CD4+ T cells from blood, cultured in vitro, taken after SARS-CoV-2 vaccination. This receptor was obtained from a human donor who had recovered from COVID-19.

This CDR3 reads CASSDRENEQFF. CDR3 DNA: TGTGCCAGCAGTGACAGGGAGAATGAGCAGTTCTTC. V and J are TRBV28 and TRBJ2-1; 7 nucleotides agree with TRBD1. This CDR3 is 12 amino acids long. Germline V CDR1 and CDR2: MDHEN, SYDVKM. J was trimmed by 7 bases and V by 5 bases; bases with no gene match: 2.